This T cell receptor beta chain came from a study of T cells in narcolepsy. The table came from immunoSEQ multiplex PCR; TCRdb's copy has only in-frame clones and leaves some out. The table includes about 32,000 clones, less than 90% detected once. Of note for this clone: The target antigen is unknown.

Per germline, CDR1 LGHNA and CDR2 YSLEER. V shed 4 bases and J shed 0 bases, with 7 bases lying between them. The CDR3 has 15 residues. Notes on the study in general: Autoreactive HCRT-specific and TRIB2-specific clonotypes were marked in same-patient CSF-versus-blood CD4+ comparisons.

Sequenced sample: memory (CD45RA-) CD4+ T cells from blood. The sequence derives from a human donor in good health. This chain links TRBV4-3 with TRBJ2-6; D remains ambiguous. The DNA of the CDR3 is TGCGCCAGCAGCCCAGGCCTCTCTGGGGCCAACGTCCTGACTTTC. Its protein product is CASSPGLSGANVLTF.